Listed below are T cell receptor beta chains from one sample, sequenced in a study of cytomegalovirus exposure and HLA in healthy donors. Clones were read by immunoSEQ multiplex PCR, and TCRdb kept only the in-frame ones, dropping some. The sample gives roughly 110,000 clones, approximately 78% of which show up once; 22% is in the top ten. Sequences were obtained from PBMCs. The receptors shown here come from a man aged 25 to 45 in good health and CMV-seropositive. Both conserved end residues are part of each CDR3. A D gene is named only where the DNA matches it firmly. Rows give clone size only sometimes, using once, few, many, or a class for an expanded clone.

CDR3 protein,CDR3 DNA,clone size,V gene,CDR3 length,D gene,J gene
CAISTDGGEKLFF,TGTGCCATCAGTACGGACGGGGGTGAAAAACTGTTTTTT,once,TRBV10-3,13,-,TRBJ1-4
CANGVYSNQPQHF,TGTGCAAACGGGGTTTATAGCAATCAGCCCCAGCATTTT,many,TRBV27,13,-,TRBJ1-5
CASSGGLAALPDEQFF,TGCGCCAGCAGCGGTGGCTTAGCCGCCTTACCGGATGAGCAGTTCTTC,-,TRBV5-1,16,-,TRBJ2-1
CASTRDRGTDTQYF,TGTGCCAGTACCCGGGACAGGGGTACAGATACGCAGTATTTT,-,TRBV19,14,TRBD1,TRBJ2-3
CASSYSAGNTEAFF,TGTGCCAGCAGTTACTCTGCGGGGAACACTGAAGCTTTCTTT,once,TRBV6-6,14,-,TRBJ1-1
CASSLLAGGPYEQYF,TGTGCCAGCAGTTTATTAGCGGGGGGCCCCTACGAGCAGTACTTC,-,TRBV27,15,TRBD2,TRBJ2-7
CAGSRVGEQYF,TGTGCCGGCAGTCGCGTTGGTGAGCAGTACTTC,once,TRBV2,11,-,TRBJ2-7
CASSLAGAGDNYGYTF,TGTGCCAGCAGCTTAGCAGGGGCAGGTGATAACTATGGCTACACCTTC,-,TRBV7-9,16,-,TRBJ1-2
CASTLGQNSNQPQHF,TGTGCCAGCACCCTGGGGCAGAATAGCAATCAGCCCCAGCATTTT,-,TRBV2,15,-,TRBJ1-5
CASSLTENEQFF,TGTGCCAGCAGTTTGACTGAGAATGAGCAGTTCTTC,-,TRBV28,12,-,TRBJ2-1
CASSPVRGQGLDSPLHF,TGCGCCAGCAGCCCGGTACGGGGACAGGGGTTGGATTCACCCCTCCACTTT,-,TRBV5-1,17,TRBD1,TRBJ1-6
CASSLAGTGTGELFF,TGTGCCAGCAGCCTGGCGGGTACAGGGACCGGGGAGCTGTTTTTT,once,TRBV7-9,15,-,TRBJ2-2
CASRGQGGDGTNEKLFF,TGCGCCAGCAGGGGCCAGGGAGGTGATGGAACTAATGAAAAACTGTTTTTT,-,TRBV5-1,17,-,TRBJ1-4